These 22 T cell receptor beta chains were all obtained from the same sample, sequenced in a study of graft-versus-host responses after intestinal transplantation. TCRdb keeps only in-frame clones here, not all; method: immunoSEQ multiplex PCR. The data hold some 82,000 clones, with over 75% observed a single time. No antigen is known for these receptors. The source material was unstimulated CD8+ T cells sorted from spleen or lymph node cells, sampled before transplant. The receptors here all came from a human donor who was the organ donor for an intestinal transplant.

The V and J genes are TRBV2 and TRBJ2-3; D perhaps matches TRBD1 (6 bases). The CDR3 sequence is 14 residues long. V lost 10 bases, J lost 5 bases, and 19 bases lay in between. In germline, CDR1 is SNHLY, CDR2 FYNNEI. CDR3 in amino acids: CAIDRPGALDTQYF. The CDR3 nucleotides read TGTGCCATCGACAGGCCAGGGGCCTTAGATACGCAGTATTTT.

The V gene is TRBV4-2, the J gene TRBJ1-6; D gene uncertain. V shed 1 base and J shed 7 bases, with 11 bases lying between them. The CDR3 is made up of 15 amino acids. Per the germline V gene, CDR1 is LGHNA and CDR2 is YNFKEQ. The CDR3 nucleotides are TGTGCCAGCAGCCAAGGGCCCGGGTTAAATTCACCCCTCCACTTT. Translating it yields CASSQGPGLNSPLHF.

The V call is TRBV27, the J call TRBJ2-7; 10 bases fit TRBD1. Per the germline V gene, CDR1 is MNHEY and CDR2 is SMNVEV (reference sequence). CDR3 size: 15 residues. The junction had 1 base not matched to a gene; V was cut back by 0 bases and J by 2 bases. CDR3 amino acids: CASSLSTGGAYEQYF. The DNA for the CDR3 is TGTGCCAGCAGTTTATCGACAGGGGGCGCCTACGAGCAGTACTTC.

J is TRBJ1-1 and V is TRBV9; D unresolved. The CDR3 length is 12 residues. Germline V gene data show CDR1 as SGDLS and CDR2 as YYNGEE. Trimming cost V 6 bases and J 4 bases, with 10 bases left between them. The DNA for the CDR3 is TGTGCCAGCAACCCAGCGGGCACTGAAGCTTTCTTT. This translates into CASNPAGTEAFF.

The gene calls are TRBV5-1 and TRBJ1-1; D remains unclear. V lost 6 bases and J 0 bases, leaving 15 bases between the germline ends. Germline V gene data show CDR1 as SGHRS and CDR2 as YFSETQ. The CDR3 is 15 amino acids. CDR3 in DNA: TGCGCCAGCACCATCGATGGCGACATGAACACTGAAGCTTTCTTT. Translation: CASTIDGDMNTEAFF.

The V gene is TRBV15, the J gene TRBJ2-3; 9 bases agree with TRBD2. With V trimmed by 3 bases and J by 6 bases, 10 bases remained unmatched. CDR1 is LNHNV and CDR2 is YYDKDF in the germline V gene (reference sequence). The CDR3 has 16 amino acids. The CDR3 protein is CATSSTTGTSKDTQYF. For the CDR3, the DNA is TGTGCCACCAGCAGCACAACCGGGACTAGCAAGGATACGCAGTATTTT.

The chain combines TRBV6-5 with TRBJ2-7; D is uncertain. The length of the CDR3 is 12 residues. Per the germline V gene, CDR1 is MNHEY and CDR2 is SVGAGI. The V end was cut by 5 bases, the J end by 3 bases, with 8 bases between. The CDR3 region has the DNA TGTGCCAGCAGTACCACAAACTACGAGCAGTACTTC. The encoded protein is CASSTTNYEQYF.

This chain connects TRBV4-1 to TRBJ1-1; no clear D gene. The ends were cut back, 1 base at V and 2 bases at J, with 5 bases in the middle. This CDR3 is 13 amino acids long. CDR1 and CDR2 from the germline V gene are MGHRA and YSYEKL. The CDR3 DNA sequence: TGCGCCAGCAGCCAAGCCGGTAACACTGAAGCTTTCTTT. Translation: CASSQAGNTEAFF.

This chain connects TRBV7-9 to TRBJ1-5; the match to TRBD1 covers 7 bases. The germline V gene has CDR1 SEHNR and CDR2 FQNEAQ (reference sequence). The V segment lost 6 bases and the J segment 6 bases; nucleotides outside the gene matches: 5. The CDR3 extends over 13 amino acids. CDR3 sequence (DNA): TGTGCCAGCAGTTCGACAGGGAGTCAGCCCCAGCATTTT. Translating it yields CASSSTGSQPQHF.

The genes are TRBV4-1 and TRBJ2-7; the match to TRBD2 covers 9 bases. CDR1 is MGHRA and CDR2 is YSYEKL in the germline V gene. J gave up 7 bases and V 0 bases, and 7 bases lay outside the gene matches. The CDR3 length is 15 residues. DNA of the CDR3: TGCGCCAGCAGCCAAGATAGTCTAGCGGGGAGTGAGCAGTACTTC. Residues: CASSQDSLAGSEQYF.

This clone was picked up a small number of times. CDR3 sequence reads: CASSELAGGNEQFF. CDR3 sequence (DNA): TGTGCCAGCAGTGAACTAGCGGGGGGCAATGAGCAGTTCTTC. This chain uses TRBV6-1 with TRBJ2-1, with 11 bases identical to TRBD2. The CDR3 totals 14 residues. Germline CDR1 MNHNS, CDR2 SASEGT. V lost 2 bases to trimming and J lost 6 bases; unmatched junction nucleotides: 0.

The chain is built from TRBV6-1 and TRBJ2-5; D ambiguous. Trimming shortened V by 1 base and J by 3 bases, and 21 bases separated the two germline ends. There are 18 residues in the CDR3. The germline CDR1 and CDR2 sequences are MNHNS and SASEGT. CDR3 coding DNA: TGTGCCAGCAGTGAAGAAGGCTATTCAGATGGGGAAGAAGAGACCCAGTACTTC. It codes for CASSEEGYSDGEEETQYF.

The chain links TRBV6-5 to TRBJ2-1, with a tentative D call TRBD1 (6 bases). Trimming took off 8 bases at V and 5 bases at J, with 16 bases between the two ends. Germline V gene sequence: CDR1 MNHEY, CDR2 SVGAGI. CDR3 length: 14 residues. The CDR3 is CASWGRGHDNEQFF. The CDR3 coding sequence is TGTGCCAGCTGGGGCAGGGGACATGACAATGAGCAGTTCTTC.

The chain recombines TRBV10-1 with TRBJ2-3; no definite D call. The CDR3 is 12 residues long. Germline lookup yields CDR1 WNHNN and CDR2 SYGVQD (reference sequence). V was pared by 6 bases and J by 6 bases, with 10 bases between. Here the CDR3 DNA reads TGCGCCAGCAGCGGGCCGGCGGATACGCAGTATTTT. It codes for CASSGPADTQYF.

The genes are TRBV5-6 and TRBJ1-1, with 7 bases identical to TRBD1. V shed 9 bases and J 3 bases; nucleotides not matched to a gene: 8. Germline V lookup: CDR1 SGHDT, CDR2 YYEEEE. CDR3 size: 13 residues. This CDR3 reads CATYRGGYTEAFF. The CDR3 DNA reads as TGTGCCACTTACAGGGGCGGGTACACTGAAGCTTTCTTT.

This chain links TRBV28 with TRBJ2-7; TRBD1 agrees at 8 bases. CDR3 length equals 19 residues. Germline assignment: CDR1 MDHEN and CDR2 SYDVKM. The ends lost 5 bases at V and 0 bases at J; junction bases unmatched: 18. The DNA of the CDR3 is TGTGCCAGCAGTCCTATTGGGGGACCTGGACAGGGTGGCTCCTACGAGCAGTACTTC. It specifies CASSPIGGPGQGGSYEQYF.

The chain recombines TRBV15 with TRBJ1-5; D is possibly TRBD1 (6 bases). The CDR3 runs to 16 residues. The V end was cut by 2 bases, the J end by 3 bases, with 14 bases between. Germline loops: CDR1 LNHNV, CDR2 YYDKDF (reference sequence). CDR3 nucleotide sequence: TGTGCCACCAGCAGACTAACCAGGGGTTTCAATCAGCCCCAGCATTTT. Translation: CATSRLTRGFNQPQHF.

The chain employs TRBV5-4 and TRBJ2-5; 10 bases line up with TRBD1. The junction had 7 bases not matched to a gene; V was cut back by 0 bases and J by 11 bases. The germline V gene has CDR1 SGHNT and CDR2 YYREEE (reference sequence). The CDR3 extends over 14 amino acids. The CDR3 DNA is TGTGCCAGCAGCTTGGTCGGGGACAGGGGAAGACAGTACTTC. Translating gives CASSLVGDRGRQYF.

The rearrangement links TRBV5-4 to TRBJ1-2; D gene uncertain. The CDR3 covers 17 residues. Trimming left V 2 bases short and J 5 bases short, with 22 bases between. CDR1 and CDR2 from the germline V gene are SGHNT and YYREEE (reference sequence). CDR3 residues: CASSFAWSDEVVYGYTF. The DNA of the CDR3 is TGTGCCAGCAGCTTTGCGTGGTCAGATGAAGTCGTTTATGGCTACACCTTC. The entire variable domain, with the rest obtained from reference TRBV5-4 and TRBJ1-2, is as follows: ETGVTQSPTHLIKTRGQQVTLRCSSQSGHNTVSWYQQALGQGPQFIFQYYREEENGRGNFPPRFSGLQFPNYSSELNVNALELDDSALYLCASSFAWSDEVVYGYTFGSGTRLTVV.

The chain carries TRBV10-2 and TRBJ2-7; D gene ambiguous. The ends were cut back, 2 bases at V and 0 bases at J, with 8 bases in the middle. The CDR3 contains 14 residues. CDR1 is WSHSY, CDR2 SAAADI, per germline. CDR3 in amino acids: CASSEPGRSYEQYF. The CDR3 region has the DNA TGCGCCAGCAGTGAGCCCGGGCGCTCCTACGAGCAGTACTTC.

The J gene is TRBJ2-7, the V gene TRBV18, with TRBD2 identical over 7 bases. The V gene's germline CDR1 is KGHSH and CDR2 LQKENI. The V and J ends lost 5 bases and 5 bases, in that order; junction bases with no gene match: 9. This CDR3 comprises 14 residues. This CDR3 reads CASSRAGGNHEQYF. For the CDR3, the DNA is TGTGCCAGCTCAAGGGCCGGGGGGAACCACGAGCAGTACTTC.

This chain connects TRBV5-1 to TRBJ2-3; no clear D. V dropped 1 base and J dropped 2 bases, with 11 bases sitting between them. CDR1 and CDR2 from the germline V gene are SGHRS and YFSETQ. This CDR3 spans 15 amino acids. CDR3 DNA sequence: TGCGCCAGCAGCTTGATAACGGCGTTCACAGATACGCAGTATTTT. Amino acids: CASSLITAFTDTQYF.